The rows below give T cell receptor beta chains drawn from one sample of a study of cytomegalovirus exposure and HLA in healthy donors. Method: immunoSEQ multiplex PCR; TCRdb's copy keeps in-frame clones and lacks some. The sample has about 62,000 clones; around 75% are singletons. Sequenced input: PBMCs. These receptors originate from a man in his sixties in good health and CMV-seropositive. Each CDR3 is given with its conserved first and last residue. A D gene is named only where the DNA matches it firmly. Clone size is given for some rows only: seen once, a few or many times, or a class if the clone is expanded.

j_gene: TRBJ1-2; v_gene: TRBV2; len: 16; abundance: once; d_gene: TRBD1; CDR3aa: CASRVGTAKSNYGYTF; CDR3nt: TGTGCCAGCAGGGTCGGGACAGCCAAATCTAACTATGGCTACACCTTC
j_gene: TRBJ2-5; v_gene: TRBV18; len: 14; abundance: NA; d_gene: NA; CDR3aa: CASRTTSGQETQYF; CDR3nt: TGTGCCAGCCGCACGACTTCGGGGCAAGAGACCCAGTACTTC
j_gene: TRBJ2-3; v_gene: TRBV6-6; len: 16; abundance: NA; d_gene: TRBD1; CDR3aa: CASSYSHGQGTDTQYF; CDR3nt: TGTGCCAGCAGTTACTCGCATGGACAGGGGACAGATACGCAGTATTTT
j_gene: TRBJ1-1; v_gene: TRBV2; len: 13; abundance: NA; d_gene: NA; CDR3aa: CASGGVMNTEAFF; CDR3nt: TGTGCCAGCGGAGGGGTAATGAACACTGAAGCTTTCTTT
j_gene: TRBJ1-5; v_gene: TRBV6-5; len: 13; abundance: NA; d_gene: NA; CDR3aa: CASSDEVVQPQHF; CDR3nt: TGTGCCAGCAGTGACGAGGTTGTCCAGCCCCAGCATTTT
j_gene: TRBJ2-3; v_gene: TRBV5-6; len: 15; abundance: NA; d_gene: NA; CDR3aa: CASSLWGGMGDTQYF; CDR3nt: TGTGCCAGCAGCTTGTGGGGCGGGATGGGGGATACGCAGTATTTT
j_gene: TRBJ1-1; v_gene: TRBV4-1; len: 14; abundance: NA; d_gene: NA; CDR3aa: CASSQGAGDTEAFF; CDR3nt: TGCGCCAGCAGCCAAGGGGCAGGGGACACTGAAGCTTTCTTT
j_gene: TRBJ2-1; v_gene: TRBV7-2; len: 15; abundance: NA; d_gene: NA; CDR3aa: CASSWGVGGGNEQFF; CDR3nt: TGTGCCAGCAGCTGGGGCGTGGGAGGAGGGAATGAGCAGTTCTTC
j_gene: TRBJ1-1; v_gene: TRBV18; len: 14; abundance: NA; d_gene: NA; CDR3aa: CASSPIGGNTEAFF; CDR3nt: TGTGCCAGCTCACCGATCGGGGGGAACACTGAAGCTTTCTTT
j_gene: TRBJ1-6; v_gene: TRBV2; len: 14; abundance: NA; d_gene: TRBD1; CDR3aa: CASSTGGAGSPLHF; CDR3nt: TGTGCCAGCAGTACAGGGGGGGCTGGTTCACCCCTCCACTTT
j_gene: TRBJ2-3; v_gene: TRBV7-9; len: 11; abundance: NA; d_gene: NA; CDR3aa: CSSSLRDTQYF; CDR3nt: TGTTCCAGCAGCTTACGGGATACGCAGTATTTT
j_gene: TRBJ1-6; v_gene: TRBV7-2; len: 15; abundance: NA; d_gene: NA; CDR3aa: CASSLDLDSPSPLHF; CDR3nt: TGTGCCAGCAGCTTAGATTTGGACAGCCCTTCACCCCTCCACTTT
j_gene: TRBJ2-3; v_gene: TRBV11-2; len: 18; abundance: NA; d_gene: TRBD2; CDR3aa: CASSLSPISGSGADTQYF; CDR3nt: TGTGCCAGCAGCTTATCCCCGATTAGCGGGAGTGGTGCAGATACGCAGTATTTT
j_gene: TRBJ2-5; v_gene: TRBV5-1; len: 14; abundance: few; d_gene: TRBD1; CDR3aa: CASSPRTGPETQYF; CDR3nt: TGCGCCAGCAGCCCGCGGACAGGGCCAGAGACCCAGTACTTC
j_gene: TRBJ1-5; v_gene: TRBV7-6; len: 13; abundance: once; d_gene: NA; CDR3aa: CASSLALNQPQHF; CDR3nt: TGTGCCAGCAGCTTAGCCTTGAATCAGCCCCAGCATTTT
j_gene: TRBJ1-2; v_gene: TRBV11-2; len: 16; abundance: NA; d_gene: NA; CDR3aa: CASSSLGGRAFRGYTF; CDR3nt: TGTGCCAGCAGCTCGCTTGGGGGCAGGGCCTTCCGAGGCTACACCTTC
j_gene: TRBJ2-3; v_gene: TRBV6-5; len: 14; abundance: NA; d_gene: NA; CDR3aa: CASARSGSTDTQYF; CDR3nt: TGTGCCAGCGCCAGGAGCGGGAGCACAGATACGCAGTATTTT
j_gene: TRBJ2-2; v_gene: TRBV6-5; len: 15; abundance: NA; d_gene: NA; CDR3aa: CASSYGLAPTGELFF; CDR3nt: TGTGCCAGCAGTTATGGTCTAGCGCCCACCGGGGAGCTGTTTTTT
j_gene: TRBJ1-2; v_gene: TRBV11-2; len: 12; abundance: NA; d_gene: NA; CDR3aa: CASSPPGGGYTF; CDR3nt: TGTGCCAGCAGCCCCCCGGGGGGTGGCTACACCTTC
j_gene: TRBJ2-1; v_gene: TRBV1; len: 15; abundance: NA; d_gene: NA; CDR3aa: CTSSLLYGSGNEQFF; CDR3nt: TGCACCAGCAGCCTGCTATACGGGAGTGGGAATGAGCAGTTCTTC
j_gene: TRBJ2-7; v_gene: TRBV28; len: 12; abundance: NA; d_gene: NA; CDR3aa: CASSLRLYEQYF; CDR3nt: TGTGCCAGCAGTCTACGGTTGTACGAGCAGTACTTC
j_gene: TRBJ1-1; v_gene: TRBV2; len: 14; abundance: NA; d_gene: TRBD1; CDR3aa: CASSYRGSGTEAFF; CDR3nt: TGTGCCAGCAGCTACAGGGGGTCGGGCACTGAAGCTTTCTTT
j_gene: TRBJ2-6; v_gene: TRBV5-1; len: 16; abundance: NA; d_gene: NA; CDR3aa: CASSLDALSGANVLTF; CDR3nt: TGCGCCAGCAGCTTGGATGCGCTGTCTGGGGCCAACGTCCTGACTTTC
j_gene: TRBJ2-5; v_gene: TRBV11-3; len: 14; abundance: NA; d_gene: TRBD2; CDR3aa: CASSTLAGGETQYF; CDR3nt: TGTGCCAGCAGCACATTAGCGGGAGGAGAGACCCAGTACTTC
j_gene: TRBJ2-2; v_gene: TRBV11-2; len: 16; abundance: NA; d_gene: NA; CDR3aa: CASSPLGGRDTGELFF; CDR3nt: TGTGCCAGCAGCCCTCTGGGGGGGCGGGACACCGGGGAGCTGTTTTTT
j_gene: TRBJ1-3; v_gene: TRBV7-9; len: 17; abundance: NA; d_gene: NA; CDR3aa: CASSLVGSGYSGNTIYF; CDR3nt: TGTGCCAGCAGCTTAGTTGGGTCGGGTTACTCTGGAAACACCATATATTTT
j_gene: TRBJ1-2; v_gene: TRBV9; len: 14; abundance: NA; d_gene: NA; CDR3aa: CASSVAGGASGYTF; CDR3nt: TGTGCCAGCAGCGTAGCGGGCGGGGCCAGTGGCTACACCTTC
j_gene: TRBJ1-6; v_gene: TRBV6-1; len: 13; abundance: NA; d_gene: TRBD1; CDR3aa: CASSEQQGTPLHF; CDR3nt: TGTGCCAGCAGTGAACAACAGGGGACACCCCTCCACTTT
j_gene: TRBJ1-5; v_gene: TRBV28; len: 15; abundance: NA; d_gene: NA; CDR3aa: CASRPRERINQPQHF; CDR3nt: TGTGCCAGCAGACCAAGGGAGAGGATAAATCAGCCCCAGCATTTT
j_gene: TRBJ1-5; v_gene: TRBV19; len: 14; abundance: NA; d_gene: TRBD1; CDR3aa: CASHDRVGNQPQHF; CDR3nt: TGTGCCAGTCACGACAGGGTCGGCAATCAGCCCCAGCATTTT
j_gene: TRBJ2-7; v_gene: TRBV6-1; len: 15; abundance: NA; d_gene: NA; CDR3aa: CASSPGGAGSYEQYF; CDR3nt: TGTGCCAGCAGCCCCGGTGGGGCAGGGTCCTACGAGCAGTACTTC
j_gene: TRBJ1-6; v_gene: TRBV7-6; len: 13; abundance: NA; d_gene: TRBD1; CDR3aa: CASSRTGNSPLHF; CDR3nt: TGTGCCAGCAGCCGGACAGGGAATTCACCCCTCCACTTT
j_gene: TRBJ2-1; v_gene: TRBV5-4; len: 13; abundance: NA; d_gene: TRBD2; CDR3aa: CASRRTSNSEQFF; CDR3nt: TGTGCCAGCAGAAGGACTAGCAACAGTGAGCAGTTCTTC
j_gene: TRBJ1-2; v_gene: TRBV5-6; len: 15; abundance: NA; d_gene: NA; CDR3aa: CASSLDFVTGHGYTF; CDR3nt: TGTGCCAGCAGCTTGGATTTTGTAACGGGTCATGGCTACACCTTC
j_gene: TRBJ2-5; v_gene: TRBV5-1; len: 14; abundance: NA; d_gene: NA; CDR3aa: CASSLDGYQETQYF; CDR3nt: TGCGCCAGCAGCTTGGACGGGTACCAAGAGACCCAGTACTTC
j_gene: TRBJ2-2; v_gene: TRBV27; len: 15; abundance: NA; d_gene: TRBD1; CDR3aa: CASSIGTGPTGELFF; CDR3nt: TGTGCCAGCAGTATCGGGACAGGTCCTACCGGGGAGCTGTTTTTT
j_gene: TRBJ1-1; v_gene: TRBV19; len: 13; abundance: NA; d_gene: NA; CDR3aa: CASTKNVNTEAFF; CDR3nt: TGTGCCAGTACTAAGAACGTGAACACTGAAGCTTTCTTT
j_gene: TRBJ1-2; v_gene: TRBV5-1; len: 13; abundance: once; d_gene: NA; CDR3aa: CASSTLDSYGYTF; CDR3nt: TGCGCCAGCAGCACCCTGGACAGCTATGGCTACACCTTC
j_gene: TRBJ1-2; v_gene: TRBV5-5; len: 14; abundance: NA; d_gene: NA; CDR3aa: CASSLSGGAYGYTF; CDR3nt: TGTGCCAGCAGCTTGTCAGGAGGCGCCTATGGCTACACCTTC
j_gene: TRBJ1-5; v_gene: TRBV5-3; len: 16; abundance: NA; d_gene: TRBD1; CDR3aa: CARSLPRRGQHQPQHF; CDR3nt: TGTGCCAGAAGCTTGCCCCGCAGGGGGCAACATCAGCCCCAGCATTTT
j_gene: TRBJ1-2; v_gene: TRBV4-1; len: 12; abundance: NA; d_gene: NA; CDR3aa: CASSHPTDGYTF; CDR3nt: TGCGCCAGCAGCCATCCGACAGACGGCTACACCTTC
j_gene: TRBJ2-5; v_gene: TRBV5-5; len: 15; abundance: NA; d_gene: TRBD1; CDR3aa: CASSAYRGLGETQYF; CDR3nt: TGTGCCAGCAGTGCCTACAGGGGGCTGGGGGAGACCCAGTACTTC